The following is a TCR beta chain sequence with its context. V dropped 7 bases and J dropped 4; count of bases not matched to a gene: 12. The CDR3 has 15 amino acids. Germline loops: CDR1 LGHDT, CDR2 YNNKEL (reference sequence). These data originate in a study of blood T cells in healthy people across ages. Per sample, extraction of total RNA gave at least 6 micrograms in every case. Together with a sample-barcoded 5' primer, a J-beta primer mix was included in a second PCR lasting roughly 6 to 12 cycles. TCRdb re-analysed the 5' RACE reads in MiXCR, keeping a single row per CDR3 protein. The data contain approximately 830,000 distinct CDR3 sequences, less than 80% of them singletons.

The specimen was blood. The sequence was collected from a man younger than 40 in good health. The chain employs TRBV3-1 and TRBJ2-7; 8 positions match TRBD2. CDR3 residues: CASTNAGGPHYEQYF. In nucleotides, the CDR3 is TGTGCCAGCACCAACGCGGGGGGACCCCATTACGAGCAGTACTTC.